This entry is about one T cell receptor beta chain. The entry originates in a study of blood T cell repertoires in COVID-19. Source study methods: Nucleated cell counts were estimated from reference gene primer amplification. The method was immunoSEQ multiplex PCR; TCRdb's version includes in-frame clones alone and lacks a portion of them. That table is the source of V, J and clone size, and D and trimming were worked out from the DNA. The table lists approximately 300,000 clones, approximately 92% of them singletons. This CDR3 comprises 17 residues. V lost 4 bases to trimming and J lost 10 bases; unmatched junction nucleotides: 17. The germline V gene has CDR1 SGHNT and CDR2 YYREEE (reference sequence). Cohorts were determined from participant-reported clinical history.

Sequencing input: PBMCs or T cells enriched from blood (not recorded which). This TCR was recovered from a woman aged 25 to 39 who had recovered from COVID-19. The V and J genes are TRBV5-4 and TRBJ1-6; 7 bases fit TRBD1. The CDR3 coding sequence is TGTGCCAGCAGCCTACTCTATGGAGGGGGCTTAGGATCACCCCTCCACTTT. This gives the protein CASSLLYGGGLGSPLHF.